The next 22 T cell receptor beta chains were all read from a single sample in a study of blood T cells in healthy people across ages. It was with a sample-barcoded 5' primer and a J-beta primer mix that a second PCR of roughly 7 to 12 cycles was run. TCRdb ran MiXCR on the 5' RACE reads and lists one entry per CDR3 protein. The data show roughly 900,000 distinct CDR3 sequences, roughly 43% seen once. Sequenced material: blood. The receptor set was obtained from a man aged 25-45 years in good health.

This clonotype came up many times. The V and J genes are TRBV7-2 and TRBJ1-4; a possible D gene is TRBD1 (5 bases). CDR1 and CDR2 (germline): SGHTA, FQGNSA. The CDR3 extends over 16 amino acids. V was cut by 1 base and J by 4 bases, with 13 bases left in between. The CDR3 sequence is CASSLVGGTGNEKLFF. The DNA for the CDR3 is TGTGCCAGCAGCTTAGTCGGGGGGACTGGTAATGAAAAACTGTTTTTT.

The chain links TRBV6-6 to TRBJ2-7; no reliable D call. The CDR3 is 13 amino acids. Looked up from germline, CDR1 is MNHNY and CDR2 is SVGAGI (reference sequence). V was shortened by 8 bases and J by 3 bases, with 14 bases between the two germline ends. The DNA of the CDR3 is TGTGCCAGCCGCTCAGGCAACTACTACGAGCAGTACTTC. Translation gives CASRSGNYYEQYF.

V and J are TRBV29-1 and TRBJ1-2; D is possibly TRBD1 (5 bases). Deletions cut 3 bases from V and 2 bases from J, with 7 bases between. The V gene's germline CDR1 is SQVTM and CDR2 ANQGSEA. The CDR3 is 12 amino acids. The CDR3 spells CSVEWGNYGYTF. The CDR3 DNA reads TGCAGCGTTGAGTGGGGCAACTATGGCTACACCTTC.

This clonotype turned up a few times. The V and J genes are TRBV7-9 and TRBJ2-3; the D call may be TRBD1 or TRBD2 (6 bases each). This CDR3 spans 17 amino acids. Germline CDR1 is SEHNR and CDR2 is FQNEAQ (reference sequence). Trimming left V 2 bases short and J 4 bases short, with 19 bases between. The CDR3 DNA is TGTGCCAGCAGCTTAAGATCCGGGGGCCGTCTCCCAGATACGCAGTATTTT. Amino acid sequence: CASSLRSGGRLPDTQYF. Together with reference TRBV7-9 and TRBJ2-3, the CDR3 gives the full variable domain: DTGVSQNPRHKITKRGQNVTFRCDPISEHNRLYWYRQTLGQGPEFLTYFQNEAQLEKSRLLSDRFSAERPKGSFSTLEIQRTEQGDSAMYLCASSLRSGGRLPDTQYFGPGTRLTVL.

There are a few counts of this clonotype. The CDR3 DNA is TGTGCCAGCAGGAGACGGACTAACCCCGAGGAAAAACTGTTTTTT. Translating gives CASRRRTNPEEKLFF. The J gene is TRBJ1-4, the V gene TRBV3-1, with no clear D. V shed 6 bases and J shed 8 bases, with 19 bases lying between them. Per the germline V gene, CDR1 is LGHDT and CDR2 is YNNKEL (reference sequence). The CDR3 extends over 15 amino acids.

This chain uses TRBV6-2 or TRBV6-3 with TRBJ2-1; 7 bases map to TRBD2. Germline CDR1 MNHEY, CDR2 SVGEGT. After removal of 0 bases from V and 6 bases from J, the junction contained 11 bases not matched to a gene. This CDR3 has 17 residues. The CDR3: CASSYSGRGGSFNEQFF. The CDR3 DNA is TGTGCCAGCAGTTACTCCGGTCGCGGGGGAAGCTTCAATGAGCAGTTCTTC.

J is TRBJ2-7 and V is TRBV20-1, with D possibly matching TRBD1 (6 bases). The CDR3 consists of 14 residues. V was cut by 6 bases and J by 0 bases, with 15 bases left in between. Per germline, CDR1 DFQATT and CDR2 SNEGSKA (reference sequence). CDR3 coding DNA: TGCAGTGCCCCAGGGGTGATAAGCTCCTACGAGCAGTACTTC. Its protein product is CSAPGVISSYEQYF.

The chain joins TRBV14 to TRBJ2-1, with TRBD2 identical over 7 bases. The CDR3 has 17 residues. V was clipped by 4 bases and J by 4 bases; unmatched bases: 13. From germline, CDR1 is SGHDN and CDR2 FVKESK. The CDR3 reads CASSPPGGGNPYNEQFF. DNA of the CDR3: TGTGCCAGCAGCCCTCCTGGCGGGGGAAACCCTTACAATGAGCAGTTCTTC.

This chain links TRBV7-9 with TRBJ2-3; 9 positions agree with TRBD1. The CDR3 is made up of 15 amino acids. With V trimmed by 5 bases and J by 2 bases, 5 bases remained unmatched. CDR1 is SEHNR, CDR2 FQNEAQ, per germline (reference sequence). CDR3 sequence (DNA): TGTGCCAGCAGCCGGGACAGGGTTCTCACAGATACGCAGTATTTT. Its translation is CASSRDRVLTDTQYF.

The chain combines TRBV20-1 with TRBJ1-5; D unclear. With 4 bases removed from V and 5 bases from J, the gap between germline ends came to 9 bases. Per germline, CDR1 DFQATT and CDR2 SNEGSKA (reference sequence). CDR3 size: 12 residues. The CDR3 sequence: CSATQSYQPQHF. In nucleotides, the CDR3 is TGCAGTGCTACCCAATCCTATCAGCCCCAGCATTTT.

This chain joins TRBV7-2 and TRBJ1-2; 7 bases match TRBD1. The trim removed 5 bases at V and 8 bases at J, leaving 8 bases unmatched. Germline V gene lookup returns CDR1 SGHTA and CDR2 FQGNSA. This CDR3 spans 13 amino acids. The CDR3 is CASSGRQGGGYTF. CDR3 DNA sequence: TGTGCCAGCAGCGGACGACAGGGTGGAGGCTACACCTTC.

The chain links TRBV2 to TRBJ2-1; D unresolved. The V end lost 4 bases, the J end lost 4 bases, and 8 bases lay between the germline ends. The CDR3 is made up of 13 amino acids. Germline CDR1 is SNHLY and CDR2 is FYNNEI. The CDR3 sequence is CASSVGRYNEQFF. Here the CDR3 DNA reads TGTGCCAGCAGTGTGGGAAGATACAATGAGCAGTTCTTC.

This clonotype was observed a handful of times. The CDR3 is CASSSTSGGGPDTQYF. For the CDR3, the DNA is TGTGCCAGCAGTTCGACTAGCGGGGGAGGACCAGATACGCAGTATTTT. The V and J genes are TRBV27 and TRBJ2-3; TRBD2 aligns across 12 bases. J was trimmed by 4 bases and V by 4 bases; bases with no gene match: 6. Per germline, CDR1 MNHEY and CDR2 SMNVEV (reference sequence). CDR3 length equals 16 residues.

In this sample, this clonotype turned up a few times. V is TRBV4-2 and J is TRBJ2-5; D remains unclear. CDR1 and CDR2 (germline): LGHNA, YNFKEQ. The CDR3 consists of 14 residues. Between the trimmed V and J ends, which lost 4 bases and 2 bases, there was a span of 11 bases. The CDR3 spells CASSPHTDQETQYF. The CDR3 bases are TGTGCCAGCAGCCCCCACACGGATCAAGAGACCCAGTACTTC.

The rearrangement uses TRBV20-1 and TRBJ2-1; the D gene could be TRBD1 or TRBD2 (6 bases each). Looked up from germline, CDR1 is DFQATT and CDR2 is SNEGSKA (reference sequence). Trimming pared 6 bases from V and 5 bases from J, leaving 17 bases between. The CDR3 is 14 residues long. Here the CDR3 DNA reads TGCAGTGCCAAGGCGAGTGGGGGGCACAATGAGCAGTTCTTC. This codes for CSAKASGGHNEQFF.

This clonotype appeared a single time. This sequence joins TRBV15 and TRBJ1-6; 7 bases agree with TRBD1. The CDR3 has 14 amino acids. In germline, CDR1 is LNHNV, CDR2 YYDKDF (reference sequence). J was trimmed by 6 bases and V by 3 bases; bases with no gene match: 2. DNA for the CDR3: TGTGCCACCAGCAGGGACAGGATTAATTCACCCCTCCACTTT. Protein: CATSRDRINSPLHF.

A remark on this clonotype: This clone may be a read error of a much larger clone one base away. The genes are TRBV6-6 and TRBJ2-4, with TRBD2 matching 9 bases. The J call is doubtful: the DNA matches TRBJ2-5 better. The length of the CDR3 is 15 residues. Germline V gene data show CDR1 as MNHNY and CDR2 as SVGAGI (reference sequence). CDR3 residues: CASSHPSGAQETQYF. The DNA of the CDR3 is TGTGCCAGCAGTCACCCTAGCGGGGCTCAAGAGACCCAGTACTTC.

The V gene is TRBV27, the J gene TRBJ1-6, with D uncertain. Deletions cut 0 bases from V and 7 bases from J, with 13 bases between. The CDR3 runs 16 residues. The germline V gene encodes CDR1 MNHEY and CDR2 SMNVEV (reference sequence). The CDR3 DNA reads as TGTGCCAGCAGTTTATCCGGGAGAGAGCGCAATTCACCCCTCCACTTT. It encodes CASSLSGRERNSPLHF.

The CDR3 nucleotides read TGCAGTGCGCCTTCCAGGGGGCGTGATCAGCCCCAGCATTTT. Its translation: CSAPSRGRDQPQHF. The V gene is TRBV20-1, the J gene TRBJ1-5, with TRBD1 matching over 8 bases. The CDR3 is 14 residues long. The ends lost 6 bases at V and 5 bases at J; junction bases unmatched: 9. Germline CDR1 is DFQATT and CDR2 is SNEGSKA (reference sequence).

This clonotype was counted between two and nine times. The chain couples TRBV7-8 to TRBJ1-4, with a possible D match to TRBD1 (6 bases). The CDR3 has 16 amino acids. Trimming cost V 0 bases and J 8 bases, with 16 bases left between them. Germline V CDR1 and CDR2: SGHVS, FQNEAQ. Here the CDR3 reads CASSLAGRGQGEKLFF. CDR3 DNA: TGTGCCAGCAGCTTAGCGGGGCGGGGGCAAGGGGAAAAACTGTTTTTT.

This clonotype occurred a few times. CDR3 in amino acids: CASSYSRGALNEQFF. CDR3 in DNA: TGTGCCAGCAGTTACTCTCGGGGGGCCCTCAATGAGCAGTTCTTC. The J gene is TRBJ2-1, the V gene TRBV6-5; D may be TRBD2 (7 bases). This CDR3 region has 15 residues. V lost 0 bases, J lost 6 bases, and 12 bases lay in between. Looked up from germline, CDR1 is MNHEY and CDR2 is SVGAGI.

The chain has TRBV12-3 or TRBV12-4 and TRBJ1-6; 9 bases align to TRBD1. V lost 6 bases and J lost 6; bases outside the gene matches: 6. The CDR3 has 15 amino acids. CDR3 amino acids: CASSRTGEPNSPLHF. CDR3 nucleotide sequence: TGTGCCAGCAGCCGGACAGGGGAGCCTAATTCACCCCTCCACTTT.